This T cell receptor beta chain stems from a study of response to subunit inactivated influenza vaccine. Each CDR3 protein gets one entry after TCRdb re-called the RT-PCR reads with MiXCR. The sample records 750,000 to 850,000 distinct CDR3 sequences, roughly 18% being singletons. The CDR3 totals 14 residues. The V and J ends lost 5 bases and 6 bases, in that order; junction bases with no gene match: 5. This clonotype has only one observation. Its antigen is currently unknown. Study-level results: Each seasonal influenza vaccination, the authors suggested, recruits few new T cells.

This sequence joins TRBV12-3 or TRBV12-4 and TRBJ2-5, with 11 nucleotides matching TRBD2. This receptor was identified in a middle-aged man who received an inactivated influenza vaccine. This sample comprised PBMCs from blood, obtained around 5 days after vaccination. The CDR3 loop reads CASSTSGRFKTQYF. The CDR3 DNA sequence: TGTGCCAGCAGTACTAGCGGGAGATTTAAGACCCAGTACTTC.